This T cell receptor (beta chain) is from a study of cytomegalovirus exposure and HLA in healthy donors. Note on this clone: Its antigen is undetermined.

Amplification used 60 Vbeta primers and 13 Jbeta primers. Method: immunoSEQ multiplex PCR; TCRdb's copy keeps in-frame clones and lacks some. Of roughly 100,000 clones listed, roughly three fifths are singletons. The study, taken as a whole, reports: Presence/absence comparisons presumed near-even sequencing depth among donors. Relative to equally common others, HLA-associated TCR beta chains showed greater clonal expansion in a later analysis.

V gave up 4 bases and J gave up 7 bases, with 12 bases separating them. The CDR3 length is 14 residues. Looked up from germline, CDR1 is SGDLS and CDR2 is YYNGEE. This sequence joins TRBV9 and TRBJ1-6; possibly TRBD1 for D (5 bases). The sequencing sample was made of PBMCs. The receptor was derived from a man aged 25-40 years in good health and CMV-seropositive. The CDR3, as DNA: TGTGCCAGCAGCCCTACGGGGGGGAATTCACCCCTCCACTTT. Amino acids: CASSPTGGNSPLHF.